This TCR beta chain was captured by sequencing in a study of T cell responses to AZD1222 COVID-19 vaccine. Note on this clone: What it recognizes is unknown.

V lost 3 bases and J lost 4, with 9 bases in between. Germline V CDR1 and CDR2: DFQATT, SNEGSKA (reference sequence). The CDR3 is made up of 12 amino acids. Clones were sequenced by immunoSEQ multiplex PCR, and TCRdb holds only the in-frame ones, with some missing. The repertoire holds almost 65,000 clones, with roughly 84% as singletons. Study-level points and caveats: Seropositive status at baseline applied to only 6 or 7 AZD1222 recipients. Distributed over spike, vaccine-associated CD4 TCRs predominated at 160-218 and 743-854. There were repertoire samples only from the period after the peak T cell response. Donors were mostly white British, more females; clonal diversity possibly underestimated.

This receptor was identified in an adult in good health. J is TRBJ1-2 and V is TRBV20-1; D uncertain. The source was peripheral blood, collected on day 0 of AZD1222 vaccination. The CDR3 reads CSASRWTYGYTF. CDR3 bases: TGCAGTGCTAGTCGATGGACCTATGGCTACACCTTC.